What follows is one TCR beta chain and its context. This could be a read error, since a much larger clone is one nucleotide away. Each sample yielded at least 5.5 micrograms of PBMC total RNA. The CDR3 extends over 12 amino acids. V gave up 6 bases and J gave up 13 bases, with 16 bases separating them. The data derive from a study of blood T cells in healthy people across ages. Primers used in a second PCR of roughly 6 to 11 cycles were a sample-barcoded 5' primer and a J-beta primer mix. TCRdb recomputed calls from the 5' RACE reads with MiXCR, one row per CDR3 protein. In the table there are about 730,000 distinct CDR3 sequences, around 46% of which are singletons.

V gene TRBV12-3 or TRBV12-4 combines with J gene TRBJ2-1; D is tentatively TRBD1 or TRBD2 (7 bases each). The sequence was collected from a woman aged 60-70 years in good health. Sequenced material: blood. In DNA form, the CDR3 reads TGTGCCAGCAGCCCAGGGGGGGAGACCCAGTTCTTC. It yields the protein CASSPGGETQFF.